This T cell receptor beta chain was captured by sequencing in a study of CD8+ T cells in alopecia areata (dated 2018 in TCRdb). In the study overall: The treated patients, all with moderate-to-severe alopecia areata, were enrolled in an open-label pilot trial of oral tofacitinib given at 5 to 10 mg twice daily. Tofacitinib was given for 6 to 18 months, followed by 6 months of follow-up off drug to assess delayed response and recurrence. Scalp clonality was compared among normal scalp (n=4), patchy alopecia areata scalp (n=8), and alopecia totalis/universalis scalp (n=8). TCRbeta CDR3 regions were amplified by immunoSEQ multiplex PCR with 35 Vbeta forward and 13 Jbeta reverse primers. RNA came from the PAXgene miRNA kit for fixed scalp, the miRNeasy kit for PBMCs, and the RNeasy kit for mouse skin. On the human side, TCRbeta sequencing was run on scalp tissue and on sorted CD4+ and CD8+ peripheral blood T cells from healthy controls and from alopecia areata patients with either patchy or totalis/universalis disease. Tofacitinib-treated patients had biopsies at baseline and at 4 and 24 weeks of treatment, with a later scalp biopsy in several patients. In treated patients, disease severity was measured using the SALT score, which gives the percentage of scalp surface area affected. In both human patients and the C3H/HeJ mouse model, the study applied high-throughput TCRbeta sequencing to look at T cell clonal expansion in alopecia areata. Paper-wide results and their limitations: Compared with normal scalp, lesional scalp, particularly in alopecia totalis/universalis, had higher clonality and more expanded CD8+ clones, which suggests antigenic drive. Scalp clonality and the number of expanded CD8+ clones among the top 100 scalp clones were significantly decreased by tofacitinib. Compared with mice, TCR sequences shared between patients were less clear, possibly partly because of HLA diversity across the patient population. Resident alphabeta T cells in normal human skin are also sequenced, complicating scalp TCR repertoire analysis, unlike mouse skin dominated by gammadelta T cells. During tofacitinib treatment, many expanded lesional clones stuck around in both scalp and blood, and this persistence may partly explain why relapse happens after treatment is stopped. Because the treated cohort was small and included a single nonresponder, larger studies are needed to assess links between baseline CD8+ expansion and response.

CDR1 and CDR2 are drawn from the germline V gene (reference sequence): MNHEY, SMNVEV. Germline trimming amounts to 4 bases on V and 6 bases on J, with 9 as the count of junction bases outside the gene matches. The CDR3, from cysteine to phenylalanine, totals 15 residues. Left in the record is the CDR3 DNA by itself, 45 bases read in frame from the first base. A word on this clone: Its antigen is currently not known. Per-nucleotide qualities are absent, and no much larger clonotype sits a single base away.

Read against the paper, the sample's treatment or condition label means: oral pan-JAK inhibitor, 5-10 mg twice daily. Lesional scalp punch biopsies and peripheral blood were collected from alopecia areata patients. After PBMCs were isolated by density centrifugation and stained for CD3, CD4 and CD8, a FACSAria was used to sort CD4+ and CD8+ T cells. Libraries were prepared through the immunoSEQ multiplex PCR assay. For TCR sequencing, RNA was extracted from every sample and reverse transcribed into cDNA to serve as template. SuperScript III was used to make first-strand cDNA, primed with a 2:1 mix of oligo-dT and random hexamers. A synthetic immune receptor repertoire was used to assess amplification bias, and residual bias was removed computationally. The authors processed their data as follows. Raw reads were preprocessed to remove errors, and CDR3 was defined by IMGT conventions from the conserved cysteine to phenylalanine. Clonality was computed by normalizing Shannon entropy by log2 of the number of productive unique TCRs and subtracting the result from 1. CD4 or CD8 identity of scalp clones was inferred by cross-referencing scalp TCRbeta sequences with sorted blood CD4 and CD8 repertoires. TCRdb limited this immuneACCESS table to in-frame rearrangements with V and J called. A share of clones is missing; checked studies link under half to unresolved V genes, and the rest is unexplained. That table supplies the V and J calls and clone size; D and trimming were determined from the DNA. A total of 200,000 to 250,000 clones appear in this sample, 35% to 40% of them only once. Roughly 0.5% of the sample goes to the ten largest clones.

The chain employs TRBV27 and TRBJ2-1; TRBD2 matches 7 bases in the middle. The specimen was CD4+ T cells sorted from blood, collected between weeks 30 and 35, from a patient treated with tofacitinib. The receptor's source is a human donor with alopecia areata. The base sequence is TGTGCCAGCAGTTCACCCCAGCGGGGCTTCAATGAGCAGTTCTTC. Its translation is CASSSPQRGFNEQFF.